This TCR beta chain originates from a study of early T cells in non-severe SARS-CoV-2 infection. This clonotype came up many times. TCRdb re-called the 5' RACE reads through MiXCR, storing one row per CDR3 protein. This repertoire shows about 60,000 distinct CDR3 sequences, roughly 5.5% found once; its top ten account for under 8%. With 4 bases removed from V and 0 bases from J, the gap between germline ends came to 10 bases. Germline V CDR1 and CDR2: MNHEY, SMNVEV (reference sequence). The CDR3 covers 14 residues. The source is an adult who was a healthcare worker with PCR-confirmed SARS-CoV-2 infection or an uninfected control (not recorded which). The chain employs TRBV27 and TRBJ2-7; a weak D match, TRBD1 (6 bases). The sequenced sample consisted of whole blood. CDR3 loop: CASSYRDNSYEQYF. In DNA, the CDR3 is TGTGCCAGCAGTTACCGGGACAACTCCTACGAGCAGTACTTC.